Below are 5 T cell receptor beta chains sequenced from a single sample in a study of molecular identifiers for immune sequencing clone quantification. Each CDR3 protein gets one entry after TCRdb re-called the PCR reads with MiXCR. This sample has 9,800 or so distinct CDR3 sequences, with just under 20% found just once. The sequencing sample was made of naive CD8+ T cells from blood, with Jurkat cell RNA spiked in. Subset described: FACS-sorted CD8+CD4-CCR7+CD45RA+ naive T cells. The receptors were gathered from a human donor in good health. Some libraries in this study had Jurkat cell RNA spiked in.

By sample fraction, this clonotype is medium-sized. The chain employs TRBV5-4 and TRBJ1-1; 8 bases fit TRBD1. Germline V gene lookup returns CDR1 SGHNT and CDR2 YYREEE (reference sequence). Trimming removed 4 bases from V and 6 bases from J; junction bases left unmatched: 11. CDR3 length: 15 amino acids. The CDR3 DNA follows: TGTGCCAGCAGCCTGCATCTTACAGGGGGTCCTGAAGCTTTCTTT. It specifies CASSLHLTGGPEAFF.

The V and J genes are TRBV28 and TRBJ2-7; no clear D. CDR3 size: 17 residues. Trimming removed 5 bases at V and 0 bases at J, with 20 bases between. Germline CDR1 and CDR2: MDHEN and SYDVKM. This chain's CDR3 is CASSPSGGPHLSYEQYF. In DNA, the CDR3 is TGTGCCAGCAGTCCCTCGGGTGGCCCCCACCTCTCCTACGAGCAGTACTTC.

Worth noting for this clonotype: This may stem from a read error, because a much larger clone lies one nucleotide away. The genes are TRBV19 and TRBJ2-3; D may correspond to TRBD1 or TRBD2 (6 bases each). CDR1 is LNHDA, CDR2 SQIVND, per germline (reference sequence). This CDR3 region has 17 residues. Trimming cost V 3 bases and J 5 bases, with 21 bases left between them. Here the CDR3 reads CASSIMGGLGAGDTQYF. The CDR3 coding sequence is TGTGCCAGTAGTATCATGGGGGGACTGGGGGCTGGAGATACGCAGTATTTT.

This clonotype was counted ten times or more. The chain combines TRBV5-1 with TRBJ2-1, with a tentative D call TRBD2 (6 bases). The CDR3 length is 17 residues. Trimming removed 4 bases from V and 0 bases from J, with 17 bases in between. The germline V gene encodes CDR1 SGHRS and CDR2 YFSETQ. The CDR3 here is CASSGGFFQSSYNEQFF. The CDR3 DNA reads TGCGCCAGCAGCGGGGGGTTTTTCCAGAGCTCCTACAATGAGCAGTTCTTC.

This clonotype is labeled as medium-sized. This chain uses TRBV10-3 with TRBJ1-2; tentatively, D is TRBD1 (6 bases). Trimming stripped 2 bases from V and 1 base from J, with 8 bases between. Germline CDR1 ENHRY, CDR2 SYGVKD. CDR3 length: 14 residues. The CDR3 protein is CAISETGFNYGYTF. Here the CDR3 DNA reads TGTGCCATCAGTGAGACAGGGTTTAACTATGGCTACACCTTC.